Shown below are 18 T cell receptor beta chains from a single sample sequenced in a study of T cell responses to AZD1222 COVID-19 vaccine. The protocol was immunoSEQ multiplex PCR, while the TCRdb copy is restricted to in-frame clones and leaves out a portion. The repertoire holds around 150,000 clones, around 92% seen once, with about 1.5% in the top ten. Sequencing used peripheral blood, obtained on day 0 of AZD1222 vaccination. The receptors derive from an adult in good health.

The gene calls are TRBV5-4 and TRBJ1-1; TRBD1 matches 8 bases. Germline loops: CDR1 SGHNT, CDR2 YYREEE (reference sequence). V was clipped by 4 bases and J by 6 bases; unmatched bases: 8. The CDR3 sequence is 14 residues long. The CDR3: CASSPWTGTAEAFF. CDR3 DNA: TGTGCCAGCAGCCCATGGACAGGGACCGCTGAAGCTTTCTTT.

Turning to this clone: The same CDR3 can be traced to other DNA sequences in this sample. The J gene is TRBJ2-3, the V gene TRBV7-2; D gene uncertain. Germline V lookup: CDR1 SGHTA, CDR2 FQGNSA. This CDR3 spans 13 amino acids. V lost 1 base and J 2 bases, leaving 4 bases between the germline ends. Here the CDR3 reads CASSLELTDTQYF. The CDR3 nucleotides are TGTGCCAGCAGCTTAGAGCTCACAGATACGCAGTATTTT.

The chain recombines TRBV6-1 with TRBJ2-5; TRBD1 agrees at 8 bases. CDR1 is MNHNS and CDR2 is SASEGT in the germline V gene. Trimming took 2 bases from V and 0 from J; bases not matched to a gene: 5. This CDR3 has 16 residues. As DNA, the CDR3 is TGTGCCAGCAGTGAACGGACAGGGACCTACCAAGAGACCCAGTACTTC. This encodes CASSERTGTYQETQYF.

The chain employs TRBV28 and TRBJ2-1; 10 positions match TRBD2. V lost 2 bases to trimming and J lost 2 bases; unmatched junction nucleotides: 0. The length of the CDR3 is 15 residues. Germline V gene lookup returns CDR1 MDHEN and CDR2 SYDVKM. The CDR3 protein is CASSLTSGTYNEQFF. The CDR3 bases are TGTGCCAGCAGTTTAACTAGCGGGACCTACAATGAGCAGTTCTTC.

The chain joins TRBV18 to TRBJ1-2, with TRBD1 matching 10 bases. The germline gives CDR1 KGHSH, CDR2 LQKENI. The CDR3 contains 15 residues. Trimming at V came to 5 bases and at J to 3 bases, leaving 6 bases not matched to a gene. CDR3 residues: CASSSRQGADYGYTF. CDR3 sequence (DNA): TGTGCCAGCTCATCACGACAGGGGGCCGACTATGGCTACACCTTC.

The chain employs TRBV15 and TRBJ1-1; the match to TRBD1 covers 12 bases. The CDR3 spans 15 residues. The V gene end was trimmed by 8 bases and the J gene end by 0 bases; junction bases not matched to a gene: 4. Looked up from germline, CDR1 is LNHNV and CDR2 is YYDKDF (reference sequence). The CDR3 region is CATCRDRGLNTEAFF. In nucleotides, the CDR3 is TGTGCCACCTGTAGGGACAGGGGGCTGAACACTGAAGCTTTCTTT.

The rearrangement uses TRBV27 and TRBJ1-5, with unresolved D. V lost 6 bases, J lost 3 bases, and 12 bases lay in between. Per germline, CDR1 MNHEY and CDR2 SMNVEV (reference sequence). The CDR3 contains 14 residues. The CDR3 nucleotides are TGTGCCAGCAGGGAAGCAGGAAACAATCAGCCCCAGCATTTT. Residues: CASREAGNNQPQHF.

V usage is TRBV4-1 and J usage is TRBJ2-1; 9 nucleotides match TRBD2. V lost 4 bases to trimming and J lost 8 bases; unmatched junction nucleotides: 6. Germline CDR1 MGHRA, CDR2 YSYEKL. The CDR3 runs 14 residues. The CDR3: CASSPRLAADEQFF. In DNA, the CDR3 is TGCGCCAGCAGCCCCCGACTAGCGGCGGATGAGCAGTTCTTC.

The chain couples TRBV3-1 (or the pseudogene TRBV3-2) to TRBJ1-2; D unclear. V lost 1 base and J lost 2, with 8 bases in between. This CDR3 spans 14 amino acids. Germline V gives CDR1 LGHDT, CDR2 YNNKEL (reference sequence). CDR3 amino acids: CASSQGGRNYGYTF. For the CDR3, the DNA is TGTGCCAGCAGCCAAGGTGGCAGAAACTATGGCTACACCTTC.

This clone is a singleton in its sample. The chain carries TRBV9 and TRBJ1-3, with D hard to call. Trimming removed 3 bases from V and 0 bases from J, with 7 bases in between. The CDR3 loop spans 14 amino acids. The germline CDR1 and CDR2 sequences are SGDLS and YYNGEE. Here the CDR3 reads CASSEESSGNTIYF. CDR3 DNA: TGTGCCAGCAGCGAGGAGAGCTCTGGAAACACCATATATTTT.

The rearrangement joins TRBV5-6 to TRBJ2-7, with a weak D call TRBD1 (5 bases). The CDR3 length is 13 residues. V was clipped by 2 bases and J by 3 bases, with 9 bases between them. Germline V gene data show CDR1 as SGHDT and CDR2 as YYEEEE. The CDR3 loop is CASSFWQGYEQYF. The CDR3 DNA is TGTGCCAGCAGCTTCTGGCAGGGCTACGAGCAGTACTTC.

The count of this clone is one. The V call is TRBV18, the J call TRBJ1-6; D is uncertain. The V end was cut by 3 bases, the J end by 0 bases, with 21 bases between. This CDR3 is 20 amino acids long. Germline V gives CDR1 KGHSH, CDR2 LQKENI. The CDR3 sequence is CASSPSGALSFSSYNSPLHF. The CDR3 DNA follows: TGTGCCAGCTCACCCTCGGGAGCCTTAAGTTTTAGCTCCTATAATTCACCCCTCCACTTT.

The chain couples TRBV2 to TRBJ1-1, with D maybe TRBD1 (5 bases). Trimming took 7 bases from V and 11 from J, leaving 23 bases between them. The CDR3 spans 14 residues. The V gene's germline CDR1 is SNHLY and CDR2 FYNNEI. In DNA form, the CDR3 reads TGTGCCAGCACCATCGACCGGGTGGGGGATGCGGCTTTCTTT. It encodes CASTIDRVGDAAFF.

Here the CDR3 DNA reads TGTGCCACCAGCACTCGGACTGGATACTCTGGGGCCAACGTCCTGACTTTC. Encoded protein: CATSTRTGYSGANVLTF. This chain joins TRBV15 and TRBJ2-6; a weak D match, TRBD2 (5 bases). The V end was cut by 4 bases, the J end by 0 bases, with 13 bases between. CDR1 and CDR2 (germline): LNHNV, YYDKDF (reference sequence). The CDR3 is made up of 17 amino acids.

This rearrangement joins TRBV6-4 to TRBJ2-3, with 10 nucleotides matching TRBD2. The CDR3 extends over 15 amino acids. The germline CDR1 and CDR2 sequences are MRHNA and SNTAGT. V trimming: 5 bases; J trimming: 5 bases; junction bases outside the gene matches: 7. CDR3 sequence: CASSPSGGAGDTQYF. The DNA of the CDR3 is TGTGCCAGCAGTCCCAGCGGGGGGGCGGGAGATACGCAGTATTTT.

V gene TRBV18 combines with J gene TRBJ1-6; 8 bases are shared with TRBD1. With V trimmed by 8 bases and J by 4 bases, 7 bases remained unmatched. This CDR3 is built from 15 residues. Germline CDR1 and CDR2: KGHSH and LQKENI. In nucleotides, the CDR3 is TGTGCCAGCCCAGCGCGGGACAGGTATAATTCACCCCTCCACTTT. Translation gives CASPARDRYNSPLHF. Combining the CDR3 with reference TRBV18 and TRBJ1-6 gives the whole variable domain NAGVMQNPRHLVRRRGQEARLRCSPMKGHSHVYWYRQLPEEGLKFMVYLQKENIIDESGMPKERFSAEFPKEGPSILRIQQVVRGDSAAYFCASPARDRYNSPLHFGNGTRLTVT.

The chain carries TRBV5-8 and TRBJ1-2; D gene unclear. CDR3 length: 12 residues. V was pared by 2 bases and J by 5 bases, with 7 bases between. The germline V gene has CDR1 SGHTS and CDR2 YDEGEE. This CDR3 reads CASSFPGYGYTF. As DNA, the CDR3 is TGTGCCAGCAGCTTCCCGGGGTATGGCTACACCTTC.

The rearrangement links TRBV5-5 to TRBJ1-4; D is possibly TRBD1 (5 bases). This CDR3 spans 14 amino acids. The V end lost 4 bases, the J end lost 7 bases, and 14 bases lay between the germline ends. From germline, CDR1 is SGHKS and CDR2 YYEKEE (reference sequence). For the CDR3, the DNA is TGTGCCAGCAGCGGGGGGAGTTACGGTGAAAAACTGTTTTTT. This sequence encodes CASSGGSYGEKLFF.